These 3 T cell receptor beta chains came from one sample sequenced in a study of molecular identifiers for immune sequencing clone quantification. TCRdb analysed the PCR reads with MiXCR anew, one entry per CDR3 protein. Among a few hundred thousand distinct CDR3 sequences, about 25% were seen once, and the ten largest hold 0.7% to 0.9%. Sequencing was performed on naive CD8+ T cells from blood, with Jurkat cell RNA spiked in. Subset meaning: FACS-sorted CD8+CD4-CCR7+CD45RA+ naive T cells. The receptors come from a human donor in good health. Some libraries in this study had Jurkat cell RNA spiked in.

The chain employs TRBV3-1 and TRBJ2-7, with 11 bases lining up with TRBD2. Germline assignment: CDR1 LGHDT and CDR2 YNNKEL (reference sequence). The V and J ends lost 4 bases and 4 bases, in that order; junction bases with no gene match: 6. The length of the CDR3 is 15 residues. CDR3 bases: TGTGCCAGCAGCCCGGAACTAGCGGGGGTTTACGAGCAGTACTTC. Its translation is CASSPELAGVYEQYF.

This clonotype was detected many times. The chain couples TRBV6-5 to TRBJ2-3, with unresolved D. V was pared by 0 bases and J by 0 bases, with 7 bases between. This CDR3 region has 15 residues. From germline, CDR1 is MNHEY and CDR2 SVGAGI. CDR3 amino acids: CASSYSDGSTDTQYF. The CDR3 nucleotides read TGTGCCAGCAGTTACTCGGATGGGAGCACAGATACGCAGTATTTT.

This clonotype was detected many times. The chain carries TRBV4-2 and TRBJ2-5, with 8 nucleotides matching TRBD1. The CDR3 runs 14 residues. Germline trimming cut 2 bases from V and 5 bases from J; bases unmatched to any gene: 4. Germline CDR1 reads LGHNA; CDR2 reads YNFKEQ. The CDR3 is CASSQTTGAETQYF. CDR3 bases: TGTGCCAGCAGCCAAACGACAGGGGCTGAGACCCAGTACTTC.